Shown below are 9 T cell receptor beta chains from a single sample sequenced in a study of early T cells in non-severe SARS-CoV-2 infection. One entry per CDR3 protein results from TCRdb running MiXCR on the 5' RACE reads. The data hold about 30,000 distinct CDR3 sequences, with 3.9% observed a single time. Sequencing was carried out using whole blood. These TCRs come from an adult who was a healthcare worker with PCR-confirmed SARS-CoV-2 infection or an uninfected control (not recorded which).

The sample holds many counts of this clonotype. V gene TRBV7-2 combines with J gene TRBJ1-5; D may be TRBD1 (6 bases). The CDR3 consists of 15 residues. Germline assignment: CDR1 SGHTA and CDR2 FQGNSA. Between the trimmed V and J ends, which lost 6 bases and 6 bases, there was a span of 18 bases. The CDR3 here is CASRTYGGRGQPQHF. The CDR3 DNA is TGTGCCAGCAGAACTTATGGGGGGCGAGGTCAGCCCCAGCATTTT.

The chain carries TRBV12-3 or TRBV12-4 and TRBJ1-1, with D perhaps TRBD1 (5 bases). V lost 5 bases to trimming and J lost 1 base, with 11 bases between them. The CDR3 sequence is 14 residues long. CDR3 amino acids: CASSRTGANTEAFF. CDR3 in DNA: TGTGCCAGCAGTCGTACAGGAGCGAACACTGAAGCTTTCTTT.

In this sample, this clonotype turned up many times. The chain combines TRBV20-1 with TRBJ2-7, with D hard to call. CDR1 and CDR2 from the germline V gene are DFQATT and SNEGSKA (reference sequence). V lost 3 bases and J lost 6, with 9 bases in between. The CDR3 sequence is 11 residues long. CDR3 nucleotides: TGCAGTGCTAGTAAAGTATCCGAGCAGTACTTC. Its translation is CSASKVSEQYF.

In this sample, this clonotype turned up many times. CDR3 DNA: TGCAGTGCTAGATCGTTCGACAGCCCGAACACTGAAGCTTTCTTT. This codes for CSARSFDSPNTEAFF. This chain connects TRBV20-1 to TRBJ1-1, with a weak D call TRBD1 (5 bases). The V gene lost 2 bases and the J gene lost 1 base, with 14 bases spanning the gap. This CDR3 spans 15 amino acids. In germline, CDR1 is DFQATT, CDR2 SNEGSKA (reference sequence).

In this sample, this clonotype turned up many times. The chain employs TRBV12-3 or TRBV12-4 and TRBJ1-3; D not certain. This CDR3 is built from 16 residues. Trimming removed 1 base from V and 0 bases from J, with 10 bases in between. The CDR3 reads CASSLDSGSSGNTIYF. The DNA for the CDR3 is TGTGCCAGCAGTTTAGATTCCGGGAGCTCTGGAAACACCATATATTTT.

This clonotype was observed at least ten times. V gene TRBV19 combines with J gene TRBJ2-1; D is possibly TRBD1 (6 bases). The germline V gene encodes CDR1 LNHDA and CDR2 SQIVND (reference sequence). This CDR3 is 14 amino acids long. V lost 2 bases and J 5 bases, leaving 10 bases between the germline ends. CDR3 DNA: TGTGCCAGTAGTATAAGGGGGTCGGACAATGAGCAGTTCTTC. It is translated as CASSIRGSDNEQFF.

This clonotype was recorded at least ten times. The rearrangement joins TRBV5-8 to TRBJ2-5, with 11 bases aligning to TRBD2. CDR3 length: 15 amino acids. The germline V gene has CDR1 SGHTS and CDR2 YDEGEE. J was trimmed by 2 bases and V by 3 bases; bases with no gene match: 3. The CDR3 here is CASSSGLADQETQYF. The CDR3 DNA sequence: TGTGCCAGCAGCTCGGGACTAGCGGATCAAGAGACCCAGTACTTC.

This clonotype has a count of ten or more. The chain's CDR3 is CASFPSVNTEAFF. The CDR3 bases are TGTGCCAGCTTCCCGTCGGTGAACACTGAAGCTTTCTTT. The rearrangement joins TRBV18 to TRBJ1-1, with unresolved D. Germline V gene data show CDR1 as KGHSH and CDR2 as LQKENI. The CDR3 has 13 amino acids. V lost 7 bases and J 0 bases, leaving 9 bases between the germline ends. The full variable domain, with the rest looked up from reference TRBV18 and TRBJ1-1, is NAGVMQNPRHLVRRRGQEARLRCSPMKGHSHVYWYRQLPEEGLKFMVYLQKENIIDESGMPKERFSAEFPKEGPSILRIQQVVRGDSAAYFCASFPSVNTEAFFGQGTRLTVV.

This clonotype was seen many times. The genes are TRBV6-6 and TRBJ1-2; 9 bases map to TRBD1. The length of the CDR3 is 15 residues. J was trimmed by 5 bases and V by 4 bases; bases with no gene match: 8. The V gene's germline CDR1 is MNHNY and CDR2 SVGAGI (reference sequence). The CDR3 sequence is CASSLPQGAAYGYTF. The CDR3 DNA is TGTGCCAGCAGTTTACCACAGGGGGCCGCATATGGCTACACCTTC.